The rows below give T cell receptor beta chains drawn from one sample of a study of T cells in Graves' hyperthyroidism and ophthalmopathy. TCRdb reprocessed the multiplex PCR reads with MiXCR, giving one entry per CDR3 protein. The sample lists a few hundred thousand distinct CDR3 sequences; 15% to 20% were seen once. The sequenced material came from blood. The receptors shown here come from a woman aged 40 to 49 with Graves' ophthalmopathy. CDR3s include the opening cysteine and the closing phenylalanine or tryptophan.

j_call	v_call	cdr3_aa
TRBJ2-7	TRBV5-6	CASSPDRGPSYEQYF
TRBJ2-2	TRBV2	CASSFPGRELFF
TRBJ2-4	TRBV28	CASNGAGKNIQYF
TRBJ1-1	TRBV6-1	CTSTRWEAGNTEAFF
TRBJ1-2	TRBV28	CASTFMGATGMDYGYTF
TRBJ1-2	TRBV28	CASSNSLGGPHHGYTF
TRBJ2-7	TRBV19	CASSIAGGYEQYF
TRBJ2-7	TRBV20-1	CSARLDGEQYF
TRBJ2-4	TRBV11-2	CASSTTRRSRNIQYF
TRBJ1-1	TRBV27	CASSPGGQGGTEAFF
TRBJ1-4	TRBV20-1	CSARGDRGRNEKLFF
TRBJ1-6	TRBV7-8	CASSLGPGRDNSPLHF
TRBJ1-5	TRBV15	CATSRDAGRRSNQPQHF
TRBJ2-7	TRBV30	CAWTRGGNYEQYF
TRBJ2-7	TRBV3-1	CASSQALAGPYEQYF
TRBJ2-7	TRBV4-3	CASSQEGLSEQYF
TRBJ2-2	TRBV24-1	CATSDLTDLNGELFF
TRBJ2-7	TRBV11-2	CASSFRTGLYEQYF
TRBJ1-5	TRBV6-2/TRBV6-3	CASRRDSLNQPQHF
TRBJ1-3	TRBV28	CASRQGGNTIYF
TRBJ2-7	TRBV30	CALAGVYEQYF
TRBJ1-6	TRBV7-8	CASSRGQGRDSPLHF
TRBJ1-5	TRBV16	CASSQSSGVDQPQHF
TRBJ1-5	TRBV28	CASSWQQNQPQHF
TRBJ2-7	TRBV13	CASSLEGSSGSSYEQYF
TRBJ2-7	TRBV6-1	CASSIRTDSEQYF
TRBJ1-5	TRBV28	CASSWDRPNQPQHF
TRBJ2-7	TRBV7-8	CASSLAGGRFDEQYF
TRBJ1-3	TRBV10-3	CAISEQGPSGNTIYF
TRBJ2-5	TRBV10-3	CAISAAPGQGIQETQYF
TRBJ2-2	TRBV29-1	CSVEDRRNTGELFF
TRBJ1-4	TRBV6-5	CASSSGQSNEKLFF
TRBJ2-5	TRBV20-1	CSARVLPTNQETQYF
TRBJ1-1	TRBV6-2/TRBV6-3	CASKLKCTTEAFF
TRBJ2-7	TRBV6-5	CASSYAPSYEQYF
TRBJ2-7	TRBV27	CASSPLDSTYEQYF
TRBJ1-5	TRBV6-1	CASRPRRDRRYQPQHF
TRBJ1-2	TRBV28	CASSTLGTGGGYTF
TRBJ2-7	TRBV7-8	CASSLEGSDVPYEQYF
TRBJ1-5	TRBV10-3	CAISRALNQPQHF
TRBJ1-2	TRBV9	CASSVVQNQGYTF
TRBJ2-7	TRBV15	CATSSGLAGAYEQYF
TRBJ2-3	TRBV18	CASSPSEGGTDTQYF
TRBJ2-7	TRBV6-1	CASADLLSYEQYF
TRBJ2-5	TRBV11-2	CASSIQGSRETQYF
TRBJ2-7	TRBV19	CASRTSGNYEQYF
TRBJ2-7	TRBV10-3	CAISDFTREQYF
TRBJ2-7	TRBV12-3/TRBV12-4	CASSFTGTCEQYF
TRBJ2-7	TRBV5-5	CASSLLSGSYEQYF
TRBJ1-2	TRBV20-1	CSARDGTGVYGYTF
TRBJ2-7	TRBV11-1	CASSSEVSGREGEQYF